The 17 T cell receptor beta chains given below trace back to one sample, sequenced in a study of T cells in Graves' hyperthyroidism and ophthalmopathy. The source material, RNA transcripts, was used to amplify TCR beta CDR3 regions. Researchers ran a first-round RT-PCR on the TCR CDR3 using the HTBI primer set. TCRdb re-derived calls from the multiplex PCR reads in MiXCR, one entry per CDR3 protein. The sample includes approximately 590,000 distinct CDR3 sequences, approximately 14% of them seen just once. The sequenced sample was blood. All receptors derive from a young woman with Graves' hyperthyroidism.

The genes are TRBV29-1 and TRBJ1-2, with 7 bases lining up with TRBD1. CDR3 length: 14 residues. Trimming at V came to 7 bases and at J to 3 bases, leaving 11 bases not matched to a gene. Per the germline V gene, CDR1 is SQVTM and CDR2 is ANQGSEA. The CDR3, as DNA: TGCAGCGCTGGCCTGACAGGGCCCCACTATGGCTACACCTTC. Amino acid sequence: CSAGLTGPHYGYTF.

This clonotype appeared a few times. The J gene is TRBJ2-6, the V gene TRBV29-1, with D possibly being TRBD1 (5 bases). The V end lost 7 bases, the J end lost 0 bases, and 10 bases lay between the germline ends. This CDR3 spans 14 amino acids. Germline V CDR1 and CDR2: SQVTM, ANQGSEA. The CDR3 sequence is CSASTGSGANVLTF. For the CDR3, the DNA is TGCAGCGCCTCAACAGGCTCTGGGGCCAACGTCCTGACTTTC.

This clonotype was detected many times. The CDR3 region is CASSPRTNTQYF. Here the CDR3 DNA reads TGTGCCAGCAGTCCCCGCACGAATACGCAGTATTTT. The J gene is TRBJ2-3, the V gene TRBV27; D is ambiguous. V was cut by 5 bases and J by 7 bases, with 10 bases left in between. Germline V gene lookup returns CDR1 MNHEY and CDR2 SMNVEV (reference sequence). There are 12 residues in the CDR3.

There are many counts of this clonotype. CDR3 in amino acids: CASSPFRLRGGGNEQFF. For the CDR3, the DNA is TGTGCCAGCAGTCCCTTTCGTCTAAGGGGTGGGGGCAATGAGCAGTTCTTC. The chain couples TRBV28 to TRBJ2-1; D tentatively reads TRBD1 or TRBD2 (5 bases each). This CDR3 region has 17 residues. Germline V gives CDR1 MDHEN, CDR2 SYDVKM. With 5 bases removed from V and 6 bases from J, the gap between germline ends came to 23 bases.

This clonotype appeared many times. The chain's CDR3 is CASGGVNTEAFF. Here the CDR3 DNA reads TGTGCCAGCGGCGGTGTGAACACTGAAGCTTTCTTT. The chain has TRBV5-4 and TRBJ1-1; no firm D call. CDR1 and CDR2 from the germline V gene are SGHNT and YYREEE (reference sequence). V shed 7 bases and J shed 0 bases, with 7 bases lying between them. The CDR3 contains 12 residues.

This clonotype showed up many times. V gene TRBV20-1 combines with J gene TRBJ2-3; D is unresolved. CDR1 is DFQATT and CDR2 is SNEGSKA in the germline V gene (reference sequence). V gave up 0 bases and J gave up 8 bases, with 21 bases separating them. This CDR3 spans 16 amino acids. The CDR3 spells CSARDHLTAQAVTQYF. The DNA of the CDR3 is TGCAGTGCTAGAGATCATTTAACGGCCCAGGCCGTTACGCAGTATTTT.

This clonotype was seen ten or more times. The genes are TRBV4-1 and TRBJ1-1; no clear D. Germline loops: CDR1 MGHRA, CDR2 YSYEKL. Trimming took 1 base from V and 3 from J, leaving 9 bases between them. The CDR3 is 14 residues long. This CDR3 reads CASSQVLKDTEAFF. In DNA, the CDR3 is TGCGCCAGCAGCCAAGTATTGAAGGACACTGAAGCTTTCTTT.

This clonotype was observed a few times. The chain uses TRBV6-2 or TRBV6-3 and TRBJ2-1; possibly TRBD2 for D (10 bases). The germline CDR1 and CDR2 sequences are MNHEY and SVGEGT. This CDR3 spans 18 amino acids. Trimming left V 5 bases short and J 2 bases short, with 22 bases between. The CDR3: CASSTGGGGTSAYNEQFF. CDR3 DNA sequence: TGTGCCAGCAGTACAGGGGGCGGGGGGACTAGCGCCTACAATGAGCAGTTCTTC.

This clonotype was seen a few times. The chain links TRBV10-3 to TRBJ1-2; unclear D gene. Trimming pared 2 bases from V and 6 bases from J, leaving 10 bases between. The CDR3 spans 13 residues. Looked up from germline, CDR1 is ENHRY and CDR2 is SYGVKD. CDR3 loop: CAISETVFNGYTF. Here the CDR3 DNA reads TGTGCCATCAGTGAGACAGTTTTTAATGGCTACACCTTC.

This clonotype was seen repeatedly, ten times or more. The V and J genes are TRBV20-1 and TRBJ2-1; the D gene is possibly TRBD2 (5 bases). From germline, CDR1 is DFQATT and CDR2 SNEGSKA (reference sequence). The germline V and J ends were trimmed by 6 bases and 4 bases, with 22 bases remaining between them. The CDR3 loop spans 16 amino acids. In DNA, the CDR3 is TGCAGTGCGCACCATCTAGCTGATATGGGATACAATGAGCAGTTCTTC. This translates into CSAHHLADMGYNEQFF.

This clonotype was recorded many times. The chain is built from TRBV30 and TRBJ2-2; 14 bases map to TRBD2. V lost 4 bases, J lost 6 bases, and 13 bases stayed unmatched. CDR3 length equals 18 residues. Germline values: CDR1 GTSNPN, CDR2 SVGIG (reference sequence). The CDR3 DNA reads TGTGCCTGGAAATCGGGGCTGACTAGCGGGAGGGCCCCCGGGGAGCTGTTTTTT. This codes for CAWKSGLTSGRAPGELFF.

There are a few counts of this clonotype. Being one base from a much bigger clone, this may be a read error. This CDR3 is CSALLGQGGTGTQYF. CDR3 in DNA: TGCAGTGCGCTCCTCGGACAGGGAGGGACAGGTACGCAGTATTTT. This chain links TRBV20-1 with TRBJ2-3, with D perhaps matching TRBD1 (8 bases). Looked up from germline, CDR1 is DFQATT and CDR2 is SNEGSKA (reference sequence). CDR3 length equals 15 residues.

A single count supports this clonotype. V gene TRBV19 combines with J gene TRBJ2-7; 9 nucleotides agree with TRBD1. The V and J ends lost 5 bases and 7 bases, in that order; junction bases with no gene match: 12. There are 15 residues in the CDR3. Germline V gives CDR1 LNHDA, CDR2 SQIVND (reference sequence). The CDR3 DNA reads as TGTGCCAGTAGTTTAAGGACAGGGGACTCCGGGGAGCAGTACTTC. It is translated as CASSLRTGDSGEQYF. Full variable domain (remainder filled in from reference TRBV19 and TRBJ2-7): DGGITQSPKYLFRKEGQNVTLSCEQNLNHDAMYWYRQDPGQGLRLIYYSQIVNDFQKGDIAEGYSVSREKKESFPLTVTSAQKNPTAFYLCASSLRTGDSGEQYFGPGTRLTVT.

The J gene is TRBJ1-5, the V gene TRBV27; tentative D call: TRBD1 (5 bases). This CDR3 is built from 13 residues. V was trimmed by 5 bases and J by 6 bases, leaving 11 bases between them. The germline V gene has CDR1 MNHEY and CDR2 SMNVEV (reference sequence). The CDR3: CASSDGGLQPQHF. In DNA form, the CDR3 reads TGTGCCAGCAGTGATGGGGGTCTTCAGCCCCAGCATTTT.

This clonotype has more than one count but fewer than ten. The chain links TRBV27 to TRBJ2-1, with 8 bases lining up with TRBD2. V was clipped by 5 bases and J by 7 bases; unmatched bases: 10. CDR1 and CDR2 from the germline V gene are MNHEY and SMNVEV (reference sequence). CDR3 length equals 15 residues. As DNA, the CDR3 is TGTGCCAGCAGTAGTTTCGGGAGGGCCGTGAATGAGCAGTTCTTC. Its translation is CASSSFGRAVNEQFF.

This clonotype appeared many times. The chain recombines TRBV7-9 with TRBJ2-1; 9 bases map to TRBD2. The CDR3 has 15 amino acids. Germline V CDR1 and CDR2: SEHNR, FQNEAQ (reference sequence). The V gene end was trimmed by 5 bases and the J gene end by 7 bases; junction bases not matched to a gene: 9. CDR3 residues: CASSRSAGGVNEQFF. DNA of the CDR3: TGTGCCAGCAGCCGCTCAGCGGGAGGTGTTAATGAGCAGTTCTTC.

This clonotype was seen ten or more times. This chain connects TRBV7-9 to TRBJ1-1; tentative D call: TRBD1 (6 bases). CDR3 length: 14 amino acids. Trimming took 5 bases from V and 3 from J, leaving 13 bases between them. The V gene's germline CDR1 is SEHNR and CDR2 FQNEAQ (reference sequence). CDR3 amino acids: CASSLQGAHTEAFF. DNA for the CDR3: TGTGCCAGCAGCCTACAGGGAGCTCACACTGAAGCTTTCTTT.